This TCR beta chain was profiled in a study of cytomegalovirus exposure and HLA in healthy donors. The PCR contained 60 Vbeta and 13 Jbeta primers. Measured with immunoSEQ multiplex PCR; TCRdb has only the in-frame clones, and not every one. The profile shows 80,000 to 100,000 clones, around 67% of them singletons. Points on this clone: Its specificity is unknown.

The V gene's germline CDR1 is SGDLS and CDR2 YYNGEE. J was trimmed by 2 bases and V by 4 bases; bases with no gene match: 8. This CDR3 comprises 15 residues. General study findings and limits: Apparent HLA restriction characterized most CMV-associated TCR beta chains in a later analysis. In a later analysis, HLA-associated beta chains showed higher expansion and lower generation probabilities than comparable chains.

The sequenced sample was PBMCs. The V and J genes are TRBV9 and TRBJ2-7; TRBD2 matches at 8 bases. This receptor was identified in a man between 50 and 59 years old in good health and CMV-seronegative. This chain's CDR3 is CASSPRLAPTYEQYF. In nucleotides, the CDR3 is TGTGCCAGCAGCCCCAGACTAGCGCCTACCTACGAGCAGTACTTC.